A single sample is the source of the 24 T cell receptor beta chains below, sequenced in a study of identical twins. TCRdb fed the 5' RACE reads into MiXCR, producing one record per CDR3 protein. The data show about 520,000 distinct CDR3 sequences, under 25% seen once. These sequences were also reported in another study, on T cells expressing NK-cell markers.

The sequencing sample was made of CD4+ T cells sorted from blood. The source is a woman between 18 and 29 years old in good health.

This clonotype was picked up many times. The chain is built from TRBV20-1 and TRBJ2-4; D is uncertain. The CDR3 has 16 amino acids. Trimming took off 0 bases at V and 0 bases at J, with 12 bases between the two ends. Germline V CDR1 and CDR2: DFQATT, SNEGSKA (reference sequence). CDR3 sequence reads: CSARDLGRLAKNIQYF. As DNA, the CDR3 is TGCAGTGCTAGAGATTTGGGTAGGCTAGCCAAAAACATTCAGTACTTC.

This clonotype has only a few counts. The rearrangement links TRBV2 to TRBJ1-6; TRBD1 is a possible D gene (6 bases). Germline V gene lookup returns CDR1 SNHLY and CDR2 FYNNEI. The CDR3 is made up of 14 amino acids. The germline V and J ends were trimmed by 5 bases and 7 bases, with 12 bases remaining between them. The CDR3 loop is CASSWPGDNSPLHF. CDR3 nucleotides: TGTGCCAGCAGTTGGCCAGGGGACAATTCACCCCTCCACTTT.

The chain uses TRBV27 and TRBJ2-1; TRBD1 is a possible D gene (5 bases). CDR3 length: 13 amino acids. Trimming stripped 7 bases from V and 3 bases from J, with 10 bases between. Germline-derived CDR1 and CDR2 are MNHEY and SMNVEV (reference sequence). In DNA, the CDR3 is TGTGCCAGCAAACAGGCCCTCTACAATGAGCAGTTCTTC. Translated: CASKQALYNEQFF.

The V gene is TRBV15, the J gene TRBJ1-2; weak D call: TRBD1 (6 bases). Germline V gene lookup returns CDR1 LNHNV and CDR2 YYDKDF (reference sequence). The CDR3 length is 15 residues. The germline V and J ends were trimmed by 2 bases and 4 bases, with 14 bases remaining between them. The chain's CDR3 is CATSRLGTGIYGYTF. DNA of the CDR3: TGTGCCACCAGCAGACTTGGAACAGGGATCTATGGCTACACCTTC.

This clonotype was counted a few times. This rearrangement joins TRBV20-1 to TRBJ2-7, with D tentatively TRBD2 (5 bases). From germline, CDR1 is DFQATT and CDR2 SNEGSKA (reference sequence). The CDR3 has 15 amino acids. Between the trimmed V and J ends, which lost 5 bases and 2 bases, there was a span of 19 bases. CDR3 sequence reads: CSAVTRPGSAYEQYF. CDR3 nucleotide sequence: TGCAGTGCTGTGACCCGACCCGGTAGCGCCTACGAGCAGTACTTC.

The V and J genes are TRBV10-3 and TRBJ2-1, with 8 bases that match TRBD2. Trimming at V came to 7 bases and at J to 3 bases, leaving 5 bases not matched to a gene. The germline CDR1 and CDR2 sequences are ENHRY and SYGVKD. CDR3 length: 14 residues. DNA of the CDR3: TGTGCCATCATGGCGGGGGGAAACTACAATGAGCAGTTCTTC. As protein: CAIMAGGNYNEQFF.

In this sample, this clonotype turned up many times. The V and J genes are TRBV5-1 and TRBJ2-7; D might be TRBD1 (6 bases). The V gene lost 1 base and the J gene lost 1 base, with 9 bases spanning the gap. Germline CDR1 SGHRS, CDR2 YFSETQ. CDR3 size: 14 residues. The CDR3: CASSLLGGSYEQYF. The CDR3 bases are TGCGCCAGCAGCTTGTTAGGGGGATCCTACGAGCAGTACTTC.

V is TRBV20-1 and J is TRBJ2-7; TRBD2 matches at 10 bases. Germline V gene data show CDR1 as DFQATT and CDR2 as SNEGSKA (reference sequence). The CDR3 consists of 14 residues. V gave up 8 bases and J gave up 3 bases; unmatched junction bases: 10. The CDR3 DNA is TGCAGTACTACCGGGCTAGCGGGAGTCTACGAGCAGTACTTC. It is translated as CSTTGLAGVYEQYF.

V usage is TRBV29-1 and J usage is TRBJ2-5, with a possible D match to TRBD1 (5 bases). The CDR3 sequence is 14 residues long. The V and J ends lost 5 bases and 2 bases respectively, with 15 bases between them. Germline V CDR1 and CDR2: SQVTM, ANQGSEA. CDR3 sequence reads: CSVFLPRQQETQYF. CDR3 DNA: TGCAGCGTTTTCCTTCCCAGACAGCAAGAGACCCAGTACTTC.

The chain couples TRBV7-9 to TRBJ2-1; 13 nucleotides agree with TRBD2. The CDR3 runs to 17 residues. Trimming took 3 bases from V and 7 from J; bases not matched to a gene: 9. CDR1 and CDR2 (germline): SEHNR, FQNEAQ (reference sequence). The DNA for the CDR3 is TGTGCCAGCAGCTTTGTCGTTACTAGCGGGGGGGGGAATGAGCAGTTCTTC. It codes for CASSFVVTSGGGNEQFF.

This chain joins TRBV5-1 and TRBJ2-5; D not resolved. CDR1 is SGHRS and CDR2 is YFSETQ in the germline V gene. This CDR3 is 15 amino acids long. V dropped 1 base and J dropped 2 bases, with 12 bases sitting between them. Written as DNA, the CDR3 is TGCGCCAGCAGCTTGATTGACGGATCTCAAGAGACCCAGTACTTC. This encodes CASSLIDGSQETQYF.

The sample holds a few counts of this clonotype. The gene calls are TRBV29-1 and TRBJ2-5; 7 nucleotides line up with TRBD1. This CDR3 region has 14 residues. CDR1 is SQVTM, CDR2 ANQGSEA, per germline. The junction had 13 bases not matched to a gene; V was cut back by 7 bases and J by 5 bases. CDR3 sequence (DNA): TGCAGCGCCGACTTTATACTAGGGGGCGAGACCCAGTACTTC. Its translation is CSADFILGGETQYF.

CDR3 region: CAISAGGTSVTDTQYF. The CDR3 coding sequence is TGTGCCATCAGCGCCGGGGGGACTAGCGTCACAGATACGCAGTATTTT. This rearrangement joins TRBV10-3 to TRBJ2-3, with TRBD2 matching over 10 bases. This CDR3 has 16 residues. Germline CDR1 ENHRY, CDR2 SYGVKD. With V trimmed by 6 bases and J by 2 bases, 8 bases remained unmatched.

The sample holds one count of this clonotype. The chain recombines TRBV20-1 with TRBJ2-1; 11 bases line up with TRBD1. This CDR3 contains 14 residues. The junction had 5 bases not matched to a gene; V was cut back by 6 bases and J by 4 bases. Germline V gene data show CDR1 as DFQATT and CDR2 as SNEGSKA (reference sequence). Here the CDR3 reads CSARRDRGYNEQFF. For the CDR3, the DNA is TGCAGTGCCCGCCGGGACAGGGGGTACAATGAGCAGTTCTTC.

The gene calls are TRBV9 and TRBJ2-4; D is ambiguous. The length of the CDR3 is 15 residues. Per the germline V gene, CDR1 is SGDLS and CDR2 is YYNGEE. Trimming removed 4 bases at V and 1 base at J, with 12 bases between. The chain's CDR3 is CASSPTAGAKNIQYF. The CDR3, as DNA: TGTGCCAGCAGCCCGACGGCTGGGGCCAAAAACATTCAGTACTTC.

This rearrangement joins TRBV4-2 to TRBJ2-1, with 13 positions matching TRBD2. The V and J ends lost 1 base and 0 bases, in that order; junction bases with no gene match: 0. CDR3 length equals 17 residues. The germline V gene has CDR1 LGHNA and CDR2 YNFKEQ. In DNA, the CDR3 is TGTGCCAGCAGCCAAGGGACTAGCGGGAGCTCCTACAATGAGCAGTTCTTC. The encoded protein is CASSQGTSGSSYNEQFF.

About this clonotype itself: A much larger clone sits a single nucleotide away, making a read error possible. This chain uses TRBV10-3 with TRBJ1-5; D not resolved. V shed 4 bases and J shed 4 bases, with 8 bases lying between them. CDR1 and CDR2 (germline): ENHRY, SYGVKD. The CDR3 is 13 residues long. Written as DNA, the CDR3 is TGTGCCATCAGTGCCGCAGGAAATCAGCCCCAGCATTTT. This encodes CAISAAGNQPQHF.

This clonotype was seen more than once but under ten times. The chain employs TRBV12-3 or TRBV12-4 and TRBJ2-2, with a weak D call TRBD2 (5 bases). The V and J ends lost 6 bases and 1 base respectively, with 15 bases between them. The CDR3 is 16 amino acids. The CDR3 DNA follows: TGTGCCAGCAGCCCCCGACTGCGGGTGAACACCGGGGAGCTGTTTTTT. This translates into CASSPRLRVNTGELFF.

This clonotype has just a few counts. The chain carries TRBV7-6 and TRBJ1-6; no reliable D call. Per the germline V gene, CDR1 is SGHVS and CDR2 is FNYEAQ. The CDR3 totals 18 residues. The V gene lost 5 bases and the J gene lost 0 bases, with 17 bases spanning the gap. The CDR3 here is CASSPRGLESSYNSPLHF. The CDR3 coding sequence is TGTGCCAGCAGCCCCCGCGGGCTAGAGAGCTCCTATAATTCACCCCTCCACTTT.

This clonotype was seen ten or more times. The chain combines TRBV12-3 or TRBV12-4 with TRBJ2-7; 11 bases line up with TRBD2. The junction had 6 bases not matched to a gene; V was cut back by 2 bases and J by 3 bases. This CDR3 is 16 amino acids long. The chain's CDR3 is CASSLTSGGSDYEQYF. The DNA of the CDR3 is TGTGCCAGCAGTTTAACTAGCGGGGGTTCGGACTACGAGCAGTACTTC.

This clonotype was seen a handful of times. This sequence joins TRBV15 and TRBJ1-1; perhaps TRBD1 as D (6 bases). V lost 4 bases and J 7 bases, leaving 13 bases between the germline ends. The germline V gene has CDR1 LNHNV and CDR2 YYDKDF (reference sequence). CDR3 length equals 13 residues. This chain's CDR3 is CATSKAPQGEAFF. Here the CDR3 DNA reads TGTGCCACCAGCAAGGCGCCACAGGGTGAAGCTTTCTTT.

The chain recombines TRBV5-1 with TRBJ1-5; 8 nucleotides agree with TRBD1. This CDR3 has 15 amino acids. Germline V gene lookup returns CDR1 SGHRS and CDR2 YFSETQ. With V trimmed by 4 bases and J by 6 bases, 9 bases remained unmatched. The CDR3 DNA reads as TGCGCCAGCAGCGCGACGGGACAGGATTTTCAGCCCCAGCATTTT. Translation: CASSATGQDFQPQHF.

The chain combines TRBV5-1 with TRBJ2-7, with D tentatively TRBD1 (5 bases). Germline V CDR1 and CDR2: SGHRS, YFSETQ. This CDR3 has 14 residues. Trimming stripped 4 bases from V and 6 bases from J, with 17 bases between. The CDR3 reads CASSAIGALGEQYF. The CDR3 region has the DNA TGCGCCAGCAGCGCCATAGGGGCGCTCGGCGAGCAGTACTTC.

The chain joins TRBV20-1 to TRBJ2-7; unclear D gene. V gave up 3 bases and J gave up 3 bases, with 9 bases separating them. The CDR3 is 12 residues long. Per the germline V gene, CDR1 is DFQATT and CDR2 is SNEGSKA (reference sequence). The CDR3 is CSASPAFYEQYF. The CDR3 DNA sequence: TGCAGTGCTAGCCCGGCTTTCTACGAGCAGTACTTC.